This T cell receptor (beta chain) stems from a study of shared clonotypes between healthy human individuals. Germline V lookup: CDR1 MNHEY, CDR2 SMNVEV (reference sequence). CDR3 length: 15 amino acids. V was pared by 6 bases and J by 0 bases, with 4 bases of the junction left unmatched. Note on this clone: Other DNA sequences of this sample code for an identical CDR3.

The table came from immunoSEQ multiplex PCR; TCRdb's copy has only in-frame clones and leaves some out. The sample has about 820,000 clones, around 93% seen once. Positive CCR7 selection of CD45RO-negative cells yielded the naive CD8 cells, and terminally differentiated effector memory CD45RA+ cells were excluded. Specimen: naive CD8+ T cells sorted from blood. This receptor was obtained from a man aged 25 to 45 in good health. V gene TRBV27 combines with J gene TRBJ2-7; 11 nucleotides align to TRBD2. The CDR3 DNA follows: TGTGCCAGCAGGCCAACTAGCGGGAGCTCCTACGAGCAGTACTTC. Translation gives CASRPTSGSSYEQYF.